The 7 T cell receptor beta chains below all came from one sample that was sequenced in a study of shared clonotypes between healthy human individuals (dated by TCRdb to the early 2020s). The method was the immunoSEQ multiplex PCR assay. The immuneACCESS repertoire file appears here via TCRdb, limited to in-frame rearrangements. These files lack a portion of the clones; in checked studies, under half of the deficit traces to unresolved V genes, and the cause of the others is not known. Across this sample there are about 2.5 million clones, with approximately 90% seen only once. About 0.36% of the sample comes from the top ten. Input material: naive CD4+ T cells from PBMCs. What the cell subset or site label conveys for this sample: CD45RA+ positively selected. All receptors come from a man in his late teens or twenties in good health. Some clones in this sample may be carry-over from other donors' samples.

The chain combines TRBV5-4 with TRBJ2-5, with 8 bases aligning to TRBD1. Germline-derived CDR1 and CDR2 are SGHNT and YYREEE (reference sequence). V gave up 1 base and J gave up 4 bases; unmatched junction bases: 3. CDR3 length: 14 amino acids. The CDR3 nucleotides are TGTGCCAGCAGCTTGCAAACAGGGGGAGAGACCCAGTACTTC. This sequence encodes CASSLQTGGETQYF. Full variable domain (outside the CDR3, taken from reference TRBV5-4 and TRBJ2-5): ETGVTQSPTHLIKTRGQQVTLRCSSQSGHNTVSWYQQALGQGPQFIFQYYREEENGRGNFPPRFSGLQFPNYSSELNVNALELDDSALYLCASSLQTGGETQYFGPGTRLLVL.

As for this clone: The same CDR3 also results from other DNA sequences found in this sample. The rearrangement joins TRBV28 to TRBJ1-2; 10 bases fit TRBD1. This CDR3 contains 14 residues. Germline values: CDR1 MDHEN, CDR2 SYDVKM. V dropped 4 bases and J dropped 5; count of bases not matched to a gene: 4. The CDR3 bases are TGTGCCAGCAGTTCGACAGGGGGCAGGTATGGCTACACCTTC. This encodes CASSSTGGRYGYTF.

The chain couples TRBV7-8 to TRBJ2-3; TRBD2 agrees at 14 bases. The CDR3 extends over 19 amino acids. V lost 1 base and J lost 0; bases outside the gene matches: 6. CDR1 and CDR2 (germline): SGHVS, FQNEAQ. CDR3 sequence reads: CASSLDRTSGRFSTDTQYF. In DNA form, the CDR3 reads TGTGCCAGCAGCTTAGACCGGACTAGCGGGAGGTTTAGCACAGATACGCAGTATTTT.

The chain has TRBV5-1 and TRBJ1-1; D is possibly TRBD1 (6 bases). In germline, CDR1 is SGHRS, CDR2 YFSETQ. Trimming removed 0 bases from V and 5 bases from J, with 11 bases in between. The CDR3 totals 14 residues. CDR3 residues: CASSLESQGTEAFF. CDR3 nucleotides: TGCGCCAGCAGCTTGGAAAGTCAGGGGACTGAAGCTTTCTTT.

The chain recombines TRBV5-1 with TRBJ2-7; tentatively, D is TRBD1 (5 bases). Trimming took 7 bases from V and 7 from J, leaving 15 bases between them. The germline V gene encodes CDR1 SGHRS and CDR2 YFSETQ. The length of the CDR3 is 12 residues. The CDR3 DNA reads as TGCGCCAGCCCCAGGGCATCGGAAGAGCAGTACTTC. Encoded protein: CASPRASEEQYF.

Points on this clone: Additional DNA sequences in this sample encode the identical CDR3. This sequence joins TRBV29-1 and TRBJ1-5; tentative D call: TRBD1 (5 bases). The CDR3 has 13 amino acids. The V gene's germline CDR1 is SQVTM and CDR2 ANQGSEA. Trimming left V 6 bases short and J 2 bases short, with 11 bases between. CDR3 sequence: CSVAGGGNQPQHF. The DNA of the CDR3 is TGCAGCGTCGCCGGGGGTGGCAATCAGCCCCAGCATTTT.

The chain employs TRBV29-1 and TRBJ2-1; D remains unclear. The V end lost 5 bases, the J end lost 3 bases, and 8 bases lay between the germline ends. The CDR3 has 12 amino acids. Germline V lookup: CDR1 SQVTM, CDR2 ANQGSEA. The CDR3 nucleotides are TGCAGCGTTTATGACTTCTACAATGAGCAGTTCTTC. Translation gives CSVYDFYNEQFF.